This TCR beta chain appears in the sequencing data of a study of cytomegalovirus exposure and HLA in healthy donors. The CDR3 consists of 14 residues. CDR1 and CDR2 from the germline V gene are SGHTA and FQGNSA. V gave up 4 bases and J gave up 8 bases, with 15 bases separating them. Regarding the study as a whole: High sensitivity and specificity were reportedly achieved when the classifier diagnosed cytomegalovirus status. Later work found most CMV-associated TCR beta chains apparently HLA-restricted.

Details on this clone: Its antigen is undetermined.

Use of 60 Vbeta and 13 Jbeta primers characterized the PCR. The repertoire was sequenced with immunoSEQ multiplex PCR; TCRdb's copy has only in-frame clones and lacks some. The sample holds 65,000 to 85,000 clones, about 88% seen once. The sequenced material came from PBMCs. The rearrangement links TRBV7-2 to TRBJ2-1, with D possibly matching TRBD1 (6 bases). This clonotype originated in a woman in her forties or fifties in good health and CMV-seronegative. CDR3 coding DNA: TGTGCCAGCAGCTACACAGGGTACAGGGATGAGCAGTTCTTC. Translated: CASSYTGYRDEQFF.